This entry features one T cell receptor (beta chain) sequence. CDR3 length: 15 residues. Germline V gene sequence: CDR1 LGHNA, CDR2 YNFKEQ. V lost 0 bases, J lost 4 bases, and 12 bases lay in between. Per the original data handling: Quantification of nucleated cells was approximated via reference gene primer amplification. Method: immunoSEQ multiplex PCR; TCRdb's copy keeps in-frame clones and lacks some. D and trimming were read from the DNA, whereas the V and J calls and clone size are those reported in that table. The repertoire holds roughly 260,000 clones, roughly 84% seen once, with roughly 3% in the top ten. The data belong to a study of blood T cell repertoires in COVID-19.

The sample comprised peripheral blood. This chain links TRBV4-2 with TRBJ1-1; D is ambiguous. This clonotype was obtained from a woman younger than 30 with acute or convalescent COVID-19. CDR3 protein: CASSQEGQVGTEAFF. DNA for the CDR3: TGTGCCAGCAGCCAAGAGGGCCAGGTTGGCACTGAAGCTTTCTTT.